This is a list of T cell receptor beta chains from one sample in a study of blood T cell repertoires in COVID-19. Sequenced by immunoSEQ multiplex PCR; TCRdb stores in-frame clones only, minus some. The data hold 200,000 to 250,000 clones, with roughly 88% observed a single time. The specimen sequenced was PBMCs or T cells enriched from blood (not recorded which). The receptors come from a woman aged 50 to 60 with acute COVID-19. CDR3s include the opening cysteine and the closing phenylalanine or tryptophan. D genes are given only for firm matches. Not every row has a clone size; where given, it reads once, few, many or a size class.

-	TRBV13	TRBD1	TRBJ2-1	CASSLGVRDRVTNEQFF	TGTGCCAGCAGCTTAGGGGTCCGGGACAGGGTTACCAATGAGCAGTTCTTC
once	TRBV6-1	TRBD1	TRBJ2-7	CASSEALSRQGVEQYF	TGTGCCAGCAGTGAAGCGCTGTCGAGACAGGGTGTCGAGCAGTACTTC
-	TRBV7-9	-	TRBJ1-1	CASSFSKPEAFF	TGTGCCAGCAGCTTTAGTAAGCCTGAAGCTTTCTTT
-	TRBV28	TRBD2	TRBJ2-3	CASSLWSGGSDTQYF	TGTGCCAGCAGTTTATGGTCGGGGGGGAGCGATACGCAGTATTTT
-	TRBV7-6	TRBD1	TRBJ2-7	CASSLGTGVHEQYF	TGTGCCAGCAGCTTGGGGACAGGGGTCCACGAGCAGTACTTC
-	TRBV12-3/TRBV12-4	-	TRBJ2-3	CASSPSTDTQYF	TGTGCCAGCAGCCCGTCCACAGATACGCAGTATTTT
once	TRBV27	-	TRBJ2-1	CASRILSSYNEQFF	TGTGCCAGCAGGATTCTTAGCTCCTACAATGAGCAGTTCTTC
-	TRBV10-2	-	TRBJ1-5	CASSGQINQPQHF	TGCGCCAGCAGTGGTCAGATCAATCAGCCCCAGCATTTT
-	TRBV5-6	-	TRBJ1-1	CASSKDRNTEAFF	TGTGCCAGCAGCAAGGACAGGAACACTGAAGCTTTCTTT
-	TRBV19	TRBD2	TRBJ2-1	CASAPGLASDEQFF	TGTGCCAGCGCCCCGGGACTAGCTTCGGATGAGCAGTTCTTC
-	TRBV5-4	TRBD1	TRBJ1-2	CASSLVEGAGGYTF	TGTGCCAGCAGCCTAGTAGAGGGGGCGGGTGGCTACACCTTC